Listed below are T cell receptor beta chains from one sample, sequenced in a study of OX40 agonist ivuxolimab in advanced cancers. The assay was immunoSEQ multiplex PCR, and TCRdb's table has in-frame clones only and misses some. The sample lists tens of thousands of clones; approximately 89% were seen once. The input for sequencing was CD4+ or CD8+ T cells sorted from blood, taken in a trial of the OX40 agonist ivuxolimab. The origin of the receptors is an adult with an advanced solid tumor such as melanoma, head and neck, liver or kidney cancer. Both conserved end residues are part of each CDR3. Fields, in order: V gene, D gene, clone size, J gene, CDR3 protein, CDR3 DNA. A D gene is named only where the DNA matches it firmly. Not every row has a clone size; where given, it reads once, few, many or a size class.

>TRBV9|.|few|TRBJ1-1
CASSVATSGMNTEAFF
TGTGCCAGCAGCGTAGCTACTTCGGGTATGAACACTGAAGCTTTCTTT
>TRBV7-6|.|.|TRBJ2-1
CASSLLAWNEQFF
TGTGCCAGCAGCTTACTAGCGTGGAATGAGCAGTTCTTC
>TRBV18|.|.|TRBJ1-1
CASSARDNTEAFF
TGTGCCAGCTCAGCCCGGGACAACACTGAAGCTTTCTTT
>TRBV6-1|TRBD1|.|TRBJ2-7
CASIRGPYSYEQYF
TGTGCCAGCATCAGGGGGCCATACTCCTACGAGCAGTACTTC
>TRBV5-4|TRBD1|.|TRBJ2-6
CASSLGTGFVSGANVLTF
TGTGCCAGCAGTTTGGGGACAGGGTTTGTTTCTGGGGCCAACGTCCTGACTTTC
>TRBV6-5|.|.|TRBJ1-2
CASTPGARPYGYTF
TGTGCCAGCACCCCCGGGGCCAGACCGTATGGCTACACCTTC
>TRBV27|.|.|TRBJ1-3
CASQGGNTIYF
TGTGCCAGCCAAGGGGGAAACACCATATATTTT
>TRBV6-1|.|.|TRBJ1-1
CASSPNTEAFF
TGTGCCAGCAGTCCCAACACTGAAGCTTTCTTT
>TRBV10-3|.|.|TRBJ1-1
CAISEVPENTEAFF
TGTGCCATCAGTGAGGTTCCTGAGAACACTGAAGCTTTCTTT
>TRBV5-5|TRBD1|.|TRBJ1-5
CASSGGQGEVQPQHF
TGTGCCAGCAGCGGGGGACAGGGGGAAGTCCAGCCCCAGCATTTT
>TRBV5-1|TRBD1|.|TRBJ2-5
CASSVRGLETQYF
TGCGCCAGCAGCGTCAGGGGGTTGGAGACCCAGTACTTC
>TRBV6-1|TRBD1|.|TRBJ2-2
CASNRQGTTGELFF
TGTGCCAGCAATCGACAGGGGACCACCGGGGAGCTGTTTTTT
>TRBV10-1|TRBD2|.|TRBJ2-3
CASSETSGRAHPYF
TGCGCCAGCAGTGAGACTAGCGGGAGGGCCCATCCGTATTTT
>TRBV6-4|TRBD1|.|TRBJ1-1
CASSNGQGSETEAFF
TGTGCCAGCAGCAACGGACAGGGGAGTGAAACTGAAGCTTTCTTT
>TRBV28|.|.|TRBJ2-2
CASNPMRAVHGELFF
TGTGCCAGCAACCCCATGAGAGCGGTGCACGGGGAGCTGTTTTTT
>TRBV18|.|few|TRBJ1-2
CASSPRQENYGYTF
TGTGCCAGCTCACCTCGACAGGAGAACTATGGCTACACCTTC
>TRBV5-4|TRBD2|.|TRBJ2-3
CASSLEAGGLTDTQYF
TGTGCCAGCAGCTTGGAGGCGGGGGGACTCACAGATACGCAGTATTTT
>TRBV12-5|.|.|TRBJ2-2
CASGPPGRLGELFF
TGTGCTAGTGGCCCCCCGGGACGCCTCGGGGAGCTGTTTTTT
>TRBV28|TRBD1|.|TRBJ1-3
CASSLSDRLSGNTIYF
TGTGCCAGCAGTCTCTCGGACAGGCTCTCTGGAAACACCATATATTTT
>TRBV27|TRBD2|.|TRBJ2-1
CASSRSRGGASYNEQFF
TGTGCCAGCAGTCGCTCTCGGGGGGGGGCGTCCTACAATGAGCAGTTCTTC
>TRBV5-1|.|.|TRBJ2-3
CASSPAAGQANTQYF
TGCGCCAGCAGCCCCGCAGCGGGACAGGCGAATACGCAGTATTTT
>TRBV5-1|.|.|TRBJ2-7
CASSSVGYEQYF
TGCGCCAGCAGCTCCGTAGGCTACGAGCAGTACTTC
>TRBV5-5|.|.|TRBJ2-2
CASSLGGGELFF
TGTGCCAGCAGTTTAGGGGGCGGGGAGCTGTTTTTT
>TRBV6-5|.|few|TRBJ1-2
CASSPRQYYGYTF
TGTGCCAGCAGCCCGAGACAGTACTATGGCTACACCTTC
>TRBV19|TRBD1|.|TRBJ1-5
CASLDRGRGSNQPQHF
TGTGCCAGTCTTGACAGGGGGCGGGGGAGCAATCAGCCCCAGCATTTT
>TRBV18|.|few|TRBJ1-5
CASSQGSGDQPQHF
TGTGCCAGCTCACAGGGGTCGGGGGACCAGCCCCAGCATTTT
>TRBV27|TRBD2|.|TRBJ2-3
CASSYAGGGDTQYF
TGTGCCAGCAGTTACGCGGGGGGGGGAGATACGCAGTATTTT
>TRBV19|.|.|TRBJ2-1
CASSPGTNHNEQFF
TGTGCCAGTAGTCCGGGGACAAACCACAATGAGCAGTTCTTC
>TRBV25-1|TRBD1|.|TRBJ2-1
CASSRGQGYDNEQFF
TGTGCCAGCAGTAGGGGACAGGGATACGACAATGAGCAGTTCTTC
>TRBV6-1|.|once|TRBJ2-5
CASSEVGTQYF
TGTGCCAGCAGTGAAGTCGGGACCCAGTACTTC
>TRBV2|.|.|TRBJ2-7
CASSGLWLRGSYEQYF
TGTGCCAGCAGTGGGCTTTGGTTGCGGGGTTCCTACGAGCAGTACTTC
>TRBV5-4|.|once|TRBJ2-1
CASSADSHSYNEQFF
TGTGCCAGCAGCGCCGACTCCCACTCCTACAATGAGCAGTTCTTC
>TRBV30|.|once|TRBJ1-5
CAYTTGHSNQPQHF
TGTGCCTACACGACAGGTCATTCGAATCAGCCCCAGCATTTT
>TRBV5-5|TRBD1|.|TRBJ2-2
CASSFLTGTGELFF
TGTGCCAGCAGCTTTTTGACAGGGACCGGGGAGCTGTTTTTT
>TRBV19|TRBD1|few|TRBJ2-7
CASSESGTGISYEQYF
TGTGCCAGTAGTGAATCCGGGACAGGGATCTCCTACGAGCAGTACTTC
>TRBV7-8|.|.|TRBJ1-3
CASSLAQSISGNTIYF
TGTGCCAGCAGCTTAGCGCAATCCATCTCTGGAAACACCATATATTTT
>TRBV28|.|once|TRBJ2-1
CASSFVDWGNEQFF
TGTGCCAGCAGTTTCGTGGACTGGGGCAATGAGCAGTTCTTC
>TRBV2|.|.|TRBJ1-4
CASGLATNEKLFF
TGTGCCAGCGGGCTAGCAACTAATGAAAAACTGTTTTTT
>TRBV6-1|TRBD1|.|TRBJ1-6
CASSATGTVNSPLHF
TGTGCCAGCAGTGCGACCGGGACAGTTAATTCACCCCTCCACTTT
>TRBV6-5|.|.|TRBJ1-1
CASSRQGVTEAFF
TGTGCCAGCAGTCGGCAGGGAGTTACTGAAGCTTTCTTT
>TRBV5-5|.|.|TRBJ1-3
CASSLGQRSSGNTIYF
TGTGCCAGCAGCTTGGGTCAGCGAAGCTCTGGAAACACCATATATTTT
>TRBV9|TRBD2|.|TRBJ2-3
CASSVSAGLTDTQYF
TGTGCCAGCAGCGTATCAGCGGGGCTCACAGATACGCAGTATTTT
>TRBV2|.|.|TRBJ2-3
CASRGNRVTTDTQYF
TGTGCCAGCAGGGGTAACAGGGTTACTACAGATACGCAGTATTTT
>TRBV28|.|.|TRBJ2-7
CASQRGSEQYF
TGTGCCAGCCAGAGGGGAAGCGAGCAGTACTTC
>TRBV19|TRBD2|.|TRBJ2-5
CASSIARGRQETQYF
TGTGCCAGTAGTATAGCACGCGGGAGGCAGGAGACCCAGTACTTC
>TRBV9|.|.|TRBJ1-4
CASSAGPRDEKLFF
TGTGCCAGCAGCGCTGGGCCAAGGGATGAAAAACTGTTTTTT
>TRBV30|TRBD1|.|TRBJ2-7
CAWSGTGWEQYF
TGTGCCTGGTCGGGGACAGGGTGGGAGCAGTACTTC
>TRBV19|TRBD2|.|TRBJ2-5
CASSRLAHPQETQYF
TGTGCCAGTAGTAGACTAGCTCACCCCCAAGAGACCCAGTACTTC
>TRBV4-1|.|.|TRBJ2-2
CASSLPEGVDTGELFF
TGCGCCAGCAGCCTACCCGAAGGGGTGGACACCGGGGAGCTGTTTTTT
>TRBV11-3|.|.|TRBJ2-3
CASSLNQGDTQYF
TGTGCCAGCAGCTTAAATCAGGGAGATACGCAGTATTTT
>TRBV7-9|.|.|TRBJ2-3
CASSFTLGTDTQYF
TGTGCCAGCAGCTTCACCCTCGGCACAGATACGCAGTATTTT
>TRBV7-2|.|few|TRBJ1-2
CASSRRGGPTYGYTF
TGTGCCAGCAGCCGTCGGGGGGGCCCAACCTATGGCTACACCTTC
>TRBV14|.|.|TRBJ1-1
CASSQDLGRGARTEAFF
TGTGCCAGCAGCCAAGATTTGGGTCGGGGGGCGCGGACTGAAGCTTTCTTT
>TRBV6-5|TRBD2|.|TRBJ2-2
CASSFGLAGNTGELFF
TGTGCCAGCAGTTTTGGACTAGCGGGGAACACCGGGGAGCTGTTTTTT
>TRBV23-1|.|.|TRBJ2-4
CASRPKDRRLAKNIQYF
TGCGCCAGCAGGCCTAAGGACAGAAGACTAGCCAAAAACATTCAGTACTTC